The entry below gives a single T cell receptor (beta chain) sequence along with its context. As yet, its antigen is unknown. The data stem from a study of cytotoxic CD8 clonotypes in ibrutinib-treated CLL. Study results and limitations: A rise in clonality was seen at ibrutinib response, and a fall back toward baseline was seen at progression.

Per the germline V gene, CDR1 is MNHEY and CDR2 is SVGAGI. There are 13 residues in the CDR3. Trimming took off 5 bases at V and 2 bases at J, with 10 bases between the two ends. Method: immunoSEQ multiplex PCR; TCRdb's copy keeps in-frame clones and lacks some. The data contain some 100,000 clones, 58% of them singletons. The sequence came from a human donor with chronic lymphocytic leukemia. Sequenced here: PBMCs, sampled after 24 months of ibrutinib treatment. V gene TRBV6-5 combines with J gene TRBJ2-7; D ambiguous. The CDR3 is CASSLTATYEQYF. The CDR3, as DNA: TGTGCCAGCAGTCTTACAGCGACCTACGAGCAGTACTTC.